The 30 T cell receptor beta chains given below trace back to one sample, sequenced in a study of human T cells and chemical hapten exposure. From the RACE reads, TCRdb called clonotypes with MiXCR, one entry per CDR3 protein. The repertoire holds tens of thousands of distinct CDR3 sequences, with roughly 12% as singletons. The time point: pre-sensitization, week 0. Sample treatment: therapeutic diphenylcyclopropenone sensitization with weekly scalp DPC. This specimen was whole blood, taken in connection with sensitization to the hapten diphenylcyclopropenone (DPC). These receptors came from a woman aged 25 to 39 with alopecia areata. Some clones in this sample may be carry-over from other donors' samples.

The rearrangement uses TRBV6-2 or TRBV6-3 and TRBJ1-2; D gene uncertain. The CDR3 length is 13 residues. V lost 3 bases and J lost 2, with 7 bases in between. CDR1 is MNHEY and CDR2 is SVGEGT in the germline V gene. The CDR3 sequence: CASSYRLNYGYTF. CDR3 DNA sequence: TGTGCCAGCAGTTATCGTCTCAACTATGGCTACACCTTC.

This clonotype was picked up a small number of times. The V gene is TRBV5-6, the J gene TRBJ2-6; 7 bases are a match to TRBD2. The ends lost 10 bases at V and 2 bases at J; junction bases unmatched: 6. Germline-derived CDR1 and CDR2 are SGHDT and YYEEEE. The length of the CDR3 is 14 residues. CDR3 bases: TGTGCCTTGGGAGGGACCCCTGGGGCCAACGTCCTGACTTTC. This gives the protein CALGGTPGANVLTF.

The rearrangement links TRBV7-2 to TRBJ2-4, with D tentatively TRBD1 or TRBD2 (6 bases each). Germline V gene lookup returns CDR1 SGHTA and CDR2 FQGNSA. V shed 8 bases and J shed 1 base, with 15 bases lying between them. The CDR3 sequence is 15 residues long. Here the CDR3 reads CASQRGVNAKNIQYF. Written as DNA, the CDR3 is TGTGCCAGCCAAAGGGGGGTTAATGCCAAAAACATTCAGTACTTC.

This clonotype showed up many times. The rearrangement uses TRBV5-6 and TRBJ2-1; D uncertain. Germline lookup yields CDR1 SGHDT and CDR2 YYEEEE. The CDR3 extends over 14 amino acids. The V and J ends lost 2 bases and 9 bases respectively, with 15 bases between them. As DNA, the CDR3 is TGTGCCAGCAGCTTTTTTGCACGACCTAGTGAGCAGTTCTTC. Its translation: CASSFFARPSEQFF.

The rearrangement uses TRBV30 and TRBJ2-5; 8 bases match TRBD2. J gave up 5 bases and V 0 bases, and 5 bases lay outside the gene matches. Germline lookup yields CDR1 GTSNPN and CDR2 SVGIG (reference sequence). CDR3 length: 14 residues. CDR3: CAWSVLERGETQYF. The CDR3, as DNA: TGTGCCTGGAGTGTACTGGAGCGGGGGGAGACCCAGTACTTC.

This clonotype was seen repeatedly, ten times or more. The conserved phenylalanine or tryptophan normally closing the CDR3 is absent here, so this likely arose from a read error. Because the CDR3's place on the DNA is in doubt, the DNA is left out and the CDR3 is given as listed by TCRdb. The chain recombines TRBV20-1 with TRBJ1-1; the D call of TRBD1 is as the table states it, not checked on the DNA. The CDR3 sequence runs 13 residues, both termini included. The germline V gene has CDR1 DFQATT and CDR2 SNEGSKA (reference sequence). The CDR3 loop reads CSARAPNRGVPFL.

This clonotype showed up many times. V and J are TRBV6-5 and TRBJ2-1; possibly TRBD2 for D (6 bases). This CDR3 contains 14 residues. Looked up from germline, CDR1 is MNHEY and CDR2 is SVGAGI. DNA of the CDR3: TGTTGCGCGGGACCTTCGCGCTCCTACAATGAGCAGTTCTTC. This codes for CCAGPSRSYNEQFF.

This clonotype was seen at least ten times. V usage is TRBV7-9 and J usage is TRBJ2-6; TRBD1 might be the D (5 bases). Germline V gene data show CDR1 as SEHNR and CDR2 as FQNEAQ (reference sequence). The CDR3 length is 16 residues. Deletions cut 6 bases from V and 1 base from J, with 13 bases between. The CDR3 DNA reads TGTGCCAGCAGTTTGGTAGGGGCTTCTGGGGCCAACGTCCTGACTTTC. Translation: CASSLVGASGANVLTF.

This clonotype is classed as medium-sized. The genes are TRBV27 and TRBJ2-1; no clear D. The V and J ends lost 3 bases and 2 bases respectively, with 8 bases between them. The CDR3 covers 14 residues. Per germline, CDR1 MNHEY and CDR2 SMNVEV (reference sequence). CDR3 protein: CASSFLRTYNEQFF. In DNA, the CDR3 is TGTGCCAGCAGTTTTCTAAGAACCTACAATGAGCAGTTCTTC.

This clonotype was observed a few times. The chain employs TRBV7-8 and TRBJ2-3; 16 nucleotides line up with TRBD2. The junction had 12 bases not matched to a gene; V was cut back by 3 bases and J by 3 bases. CDR3 length: 20 residues. CDR1 is SGHVS and CDR2 is FQNEAQ in the germline V gene. This CDR3 reads CASSFSIGTSGRALTDTQYF. The DNA of the CDR3 is TGTGCCAGCAGCTTCAGTATTGGGACTAGCGGGAGGGCCCTGACAGATACGCAGTATTTT.

There are many counts of this clonotype. The chain combines TRBV2 with TRBJ2-2; TRBD2 matches at 15 bases. The V and J ends lost 6 bases and 6 bases, in that order; junction bases with no gene match: 8. The CDR3 is made up of 17 amino acids. CDR1 SNHLY and CDR2 FYNNEI come from the germline V gene. The CDR3 DNA follows: TGTGCCAGCAGATCGCCGGGACTAGCGGGAGGAGCCGGGGAGCTGTTTTTT. Translation: CASRSPGLAGGAGELFF.

The chain couples TRBV28 to TRBJ1-5; no reliable D call. CDR3 length equals 12 residues. The germline V and J ends were trimmed by 4 bases and 2 bases, with 3 bases remaining between them. Looked up from germline, CDR1 is MDHEN and CDR2 is SYDVKM. This CDR3 reads CASSWGNQPQHF. DNA for the CDR3: TGTGCCAGCAGTTGGGGCAATCAGCCCCAGCATTTT.

The rearrangement uses TRBV27 and TRBJ2-7; D is possibly TRBD1 (5 bases). The germline V gene encodes CDR1 MNHEY and CDR2 SMNVEV (reference sequence). The CDR3 is 13 residues long. With 2 bases removed from V and 6 bases from J, the gap between germline ends came to 11 bases. The CDR3 loop reads CASSLRIGAEQYF. The CDR3 nucleotides are TGTGCCAGCAGTTTAAGGATAGGGGCCGAGCAGTACTTC.

This clonotype was recorded many times. The chain is built from TRBV6-5 and TRBJ1-4, with D maybe TRBD1 (5 bases). CDR1 and CDR2 from the germline V gene are MNHEY and SVGAGI. This CDR3 is built from 15 residues. Trimming stripped 0 bases from V and 7 bases from J, with 12 bases between. The CDR3 reads CASSYSTGGGEKLFF. Here the CDR3 DNA reads TGTGCCAGCAGTTACTCGACCGGGGGAGGTGAAAAACTGTTTTTT.

Ten or more counts support this clonotype. This sequence joins TRBV27 and TRBJ2-1, with 8 bases identical to TRBD2. From germline, CDR1 is MNHEY and CDR2 SMNVEV (reference sequence). The ends lost 8 bases at V and 7 bases at J; junction bases unmatched: 16. The CDR3 loop spans 16 amino acids. CDR3 DNA sequence: TGTGCCAGCTCCCTTCTAGCGGGTGGCTTCGAAAATGAGCAGTTCTTC. It yields the protein CASSLLAGGFENEQFF.

The rearrangement uses TRBV12-3 or TRBV12-4 and TRBJ2-7; the D gene could be TRBD1 or TRBD2 (5 bases each). The CDR3 covers 14 residues. V lost 1 base, J lost 1 base, and 8 bases lay in between. This CDR3 reads CASSLGDGSYEQYF. Written as DNA, the CDR3 is TGTGCCAGCAGTTTAGGGGACGGATCCTACGAGCAGTACTTC.

Notes on this clonotype: An end of the junction does not agree with germline; a read error may underlie this. The V and J genes are TRBV6-5 and TRBJ1-1; D is perhaps TRBD1 (6 bases). Germline CDR1 is MNHEY and CDR2 is SVGAGI. This CDR3 contains 15 residues. CDR3 DNA sequence: TGTGTCAGCACCCTAGGAGGGGGGGCGAACACTGAAGCTTTCTTT. Residues: CVSTLGGGANTEAFF.

The rearrangement uses TRBV12-3 or TRBV12-4 and TRBJ1-2; D perhaps matches TRBD1 (5 bases). This CDR3 has 12 amino acids. V was pared by 10 bases and J by 1 base, with 10 bases between. CDR3 amino acids: CATSQGNYGYTF. The CDR3 DNA sequence: TGTGCCACCTCGCAGGGTAACTATGGCTACACCTTC.

This clonotype has just a few counts. The J gene is TRBJ2-1, the V gene TRBV6-2 or TRBV6-3; either TRBD1 or TRBD2 may supply D (6 bases each). Germline-derived CDR1 and CDR2 are MNHEY and SVGEGT. Trimming left V 4 bases short and J 6 bases short, with 13 bases between. CDR3 size: 14 residues. The CDR3 coding sequence is TGTGCCAGCAGTTCCGTGGAGGGGGGCAATGAGCAGTTCTTC. Translated: CASSSVEGGNEQFF.

Only a few counts were recorded for this clonotype. V usage is TRBV6-1 and J usage is TRBJ1-1, with D uncertain. Per the germline V gene, CDR1 is MNHNS and CDR2 is SASEGT. V was pared by 3 bases and J by 4 bases, with 12 bases between. The CDR3 is 14 residues long. The CDR3 DNA sequence: TGTGCCAGCAGTGATACCGCCGGGCGCACTGAAGCTTTCTTT. It codes for CASSDTAGRTEAFF.

This clonotype was counted many times. The genes are TRBV12-3 or TRBV12-4 and TRBJ2-3; TRBD2 aligns across 12 bases. CDR3 length equals 17 residues. The V and J ends lost 6 bases and 6 bases, in that order; junction bases with no gene match: 13. The CDR3 loop reads CASRTLGPSGRGDTQYF. In nucleotides, the CDR3 is TGTGCCAGCAGGACCCTAGGGCCTAGCGGGAGGGGTGATACGCAGTATTTT.

This clonotype has a handful of counts. CDR3 amino acids: CASGSDNGNTIYF. CDR3 in DNA: TGTGCTAGTGGTTCGGATAATGGAAACACCATATATTTT. J is TRBJ1-3 and V is TRBV12-5; D gene unclear. From germline, CDR1 is LGHNT and CDR2 FRNRAP. There are 13 residues in the CDR3. V shed 4 bases and J shed 3 bases, with 7 bases lying between them.

This clonotype was counted only a few times. The gene calls are TRBV11-2 and TRBJ2-3; a weak D match, TRBD2 (5 bases). Germline CDR1 is SGHAT and CDR2 is FQNNGV. Trimming removed 3 bases from V and 2 bases from J, with 18 bases in between. CDR3 length: 17 residues. CDR3 nucleotide sequence: TGTGCCAGCAGCTTCAGAACCAGCGGAGAAAACACAGATACGCAGTATTTT. Protein product: CASSFRTSGENTDTQYF. Together with reference TRBV11-2 and TRBJ2-3, the CDR3 gives the full variable domain: EAGVAQSPRYKIIEKRQSVAFWCNPISGHATLYWYQQILGQGPKLLIQFQNNGVVDDSQLPKDRFSAERLKGVDSTLKIQPAKLEDSAVYLCASSFRTSGENTDTQYFGPGTRLTVL.

This clonotype was detected only a few times. V gene TRBV29-1 combines with J gene TRBJ2-7; TRBD2 aligns across 13 bases. The CDR3 is 14 residues long. The V and J ends lost 5 bases and 3 bases, in that order; junction bases with no gene match: 4. Germline V gene sequence: CDR1 SQVTM, CDR2 ANQGSEA. The CDR3 loop reads CSVLGTSGNYEQYF. The DNA for the CDR3 is TGCAGCGTTCTAGGGACTAGCGGGAACTACGAGCAGTACTTC.

This clonotype was found a few times. This chain connects TRBV3-1 to TRBJ2-2; D not certain. Trimming removed 0 bases from V and 5 bases from J, with 10 bases in between. The CDR3 is 15 amino acids. The germline gives CDR1 LGHDT, CDR2 YNNKEL (reference sequence). CDR3 bases: TGTGCCAGCAGCCAAGATAGGATTAGAACCGGGGAGCTGTTTTTT. It is translated as CASSQDRIRTGELFF.

The chain uses TRBV5-1 and TRBJ1-2, with TRBD1 matching 9 bases. CDR1 is SGHRS, CDR2 YFSETQ, per germline. The J segment lost 8 bases and the V segment lost 3 bases, leaving 8 bases of the junction unmatched. The CDR3 runs to 14 residues. CDR3 in DNA: TGCGCCAGCAGCTCCTCCGGGACAGGGAAAGGCTACACCTTC. Protein: CASSSSGTGKGYTF.

This clonotype was seen repeatedly, ten times or more. The V gene is TRBV4-2, the J gene TRBJ2-3; D gene uncertain. CDR1 and CDR2 (germline): LGHNA, YNFKEQ. The CDR3 runs to 16 residues. The V and J ends lost 1 base and 2 bases respectively, with 13 bases between them. CDR3 region: CASSQGPSVDTDTQYF. The CDR3 DNA reads as TGTGCCAGCAGCCAAGGTCCATCGGTTGACACAGATACGCAGTATTTT.

This chain uses TRBV18 with TRBJ2-7; the match to TRBD2 covers 7 bases. The CDR3 has 15 amino acids. The V gene end was trimmed by 2 bases and the J gene end by 3 bases; junction bases not matched to a gene: 7. Germline lookup yields CDR1 KGHSH and CDR2 LQKENI. The DNA for the CDR3 is TGTGCCAGCTCACCAGTCGGGGGAGGGGTCTACGAGCAGTACTTC. Amino acids: CASSPVGGGVYEQYF. Using reference TRBV18 and TRBJ2-7 for the parts outside the CDR3, the full variable domain is NAGVMQNPRHLVRRRGQEARLRCSPMKGHSHVYWYRQLPEEGLKFMVYLQKENIIDESGMPKERFSAEFPKEGPSILRIQQVVRGDSAAYFCASSPVGGGVYEQYFGPGTRLTVT.

This clonotype was detected ten times or more. The V gene is TRBV11-3, the J gene TRBJ2-2; D is perhaps TRBD2 (5 bases). CDR3 length: 16 residues. Germline V gene sequence: CDR1 SGHNT, CDR2 YENEEA. V was shortened by 1 base and J by 1 base, with 10 bases between the two germline ends. DNA of the CDR3: TGTGCCAGCAGCTTAGGGTCCAGCGGGAACACCGGGGAGCTGTTTTTT. This codes for CASSLGSSGNTGELFF.

Concerning this clonotype itself: It may be a read error: a sequence one base away is much more abundant. V and J are TRBV20-1 and TRBJ1-5; a weak D match, TRBD1 (5 bases). The CDR3 is made up of 12 amino acids. V lost 0 bases and J lost 5, with 5 bases in between. CDR1 and CDR2 from the germline V gene are DFQATT and SNEGSKA (reference sequence). CDR3: CSAREGDQPQHF. CDR3 sequence (DNA): TGCAGTGCTAGAGAGGGGGATCAGCCCCAGCATTTT.